This T cell receptor (beta chain) was recorded in a study of identical twins. Healthy Caucasians provided all donations. Inclusive of both ends, the CDR3 amounts to 10 amino acids. Comments on this clonotype: Antigen unknown. The CDR3 does not end in the conserved phenylalanine or tryptophan, so this is likely a read error. The limits of the CDR3 on the DNA are not certain, so only TCRdb's listed CDR3 is given.

Study findings and constraints: Invariant populations such as MAIT and iNKT cells could partly muddle zero-insertion analyses. Among beta out-of-frame sequences, excess sharing between twins appeared weaker. Monozygotic twin pairs showed more out-of-frame TCR alpha sharing than models estimated.

Via MiXCR, TCRdb re-called the 5' RACE reads, giving one row per CDR3 protein. The repertoire consists of approximately 690,000 distinct CDR3 sequences, with 5.5% to 6.5% occurring once and the leading ten covering around 2%. This chain joins TRBV12-3 or TRBV12-4 and TRBJ2-7; TRBD2 is taken as the D call from the table, unchecked against the DNA. Specimen: naive T cells sorted from blood. The clonotype originates from a man between 18 and 29 years old in good health. CDR3 sequence reads: CASSFGGPKQ.